These 29 T cell receptor beta chains were sequenced from one sample in a study of TIL therapy for anti-PD-1-resistant metastatic lung cancer. Specified time point: pre-treatment sample, taken before nivolumab and TIL therapy. This was the immunoSEQ v3 assay. Assay used: immunoSEQ multiplex PCR; TCRdb lists only in-frame clones, some missing. The sample comprises 35,000 to 55,000 clones, around 79% of which are singletons, and about 16% rests with the top ten. The sequencing used blood, collected at baseline. The receptors come from a man in his 70s with non-small cell lung cancer.

This chain joins TRBV11-1 and TRBJ1-1; a weak D match, TRBD1 (6 bases). The CDR3 is 14 residues long. Trimming removed 3 bases at V and 1 base at J, with 9 bases between. The germline gives CDR1 SGHAT, CDR2 FQDESV (reference sequence). The CDR3 region has the DNA TGTGCCAGCAGCTTGGGGGGGCCGAACACTGAAGCTTTCTTT. Encoded protein: CASSLGGPNTEAFF.

The chain has TRBV10-3 and TRBJ2-5, with D possibly matching TRBD1 (6 bases). Germline lookup yields CDR1 ENHRY and CDR2 SYGVKD. V shed 3 bases and J shed 7 bases, with 15 bases lying between them. This CDR3 has 14 residues. As DNA, the CDR3 is TGTGCCATCAGTGATACTTGGGAACAGGGGACCCAGTACTTC. It translates to CAISDTWEQGTQYF.

The chain is built from TRBV28 and TRBJ1-5; D unresolved. The CDR3 sequence is 17 residues long. The ends were cut back, 3 bases at V and 3 bases at J, with 18 bases in the middle. The germline V gene encodes CDR1 MDHEN and CDR2 SYDVKM. Here the CDR3 reads CASSLVRGLPYNQPQHF. CDR3 DNA sequence: TGTGCCAGCAGTTTGGTCCGGGGTCTTCCCTACAATCAGCCCCAGCATTTT.

The table lists this clone with a few counts. The chain combines TRBV5-1 with TRBJ2-3, with TRBD2 matching 11 bases. This CDR3 has 15 amino acids. Germline V gene data show CDR1 as SGHRS and CDR2 as YFSETQ. V lost 0 bases to trimming and J lost 7 bases; unmatched junction nucleotides: 4. Here the CDR3 DNA reads TGCGCCAGCAGCTTGGATGGGACTAGCGGAAATACGCAGTATTTT. Its translation is CASSLDGTSGNTQYF.

The chain is built from TRBV15 and TRBJ2-1; D remains ambiguous. The V gene lost 5 bases and the J gene lost 6 bases, with 8 bases spanning the gap. This CDR3 has 12 residues. Germline CDR1 reads LNHNV; CDR2 reads YYDKDF (reference sequence). CDR3 coding DNA: TGTGCCACCAGCTACGATGGCAATGAGCAGTTCTTC. Translated: CATSYDGNEQFF.

The V call is TRBV7-3, the J call TRBJ2-7; TRBD1 matches at 9 bases. CDR3 length: 15 amino acids. The ends lost 0 bases at V and 5 bases at J; junction bases unmatched: 5. CDR1 SGHTA and CDR2 FQGTGA come from the germline V gene. CDR3 bases: TGTGCCAGCAGCTTAACGGGACAGGGAATCAACGAGCAGTACTTC. This gives the protein CASSLTGQGINEQYF.

The chain links TRBV28 to TRBJ1-1; D is unresolved. The CDR3 is made up of 15 amino acids. Germline V gene data show CDR1 as MDHEN and CDR2 as SYDVKM. Trimming left V 6 bases short and J 0 bases short, with 14 bases between. CDR3 protein: CASSPPTGVNTEAFF. In DNA, the CDR3 is TGTGCCAGCAGCCCCCCAACCGGGGTGAACACTGAAGCTTTCTTT.

V is TRBV5-1 and J is TRBJ2-3, with 10 bases matching TRBD2. Germline values: CDR1 SGHRS, CDR2 YFSETQ. The CDR3 covers 15 residues. V gave up 6 bases and J gave up 2 bases; unmatched junction bases: 6. CDR3: CASTRGTSDTDTQYF. Written as DNA, the CDR3 is TGCGCCAGCACCAGGGGGACTAGCGACACAGATACGCAGTATTTT.

The V call is TRBV19, the J call TRBJ2-1, with 11 bases fitting TRBD2. Unmatched junction bases numbered 1, after V lost 5 bases and J lost 4 bases. This CDR3 contains 14 residues. Germline CDR1 LNHDA, CDR2 SQIVND (reference sequence). CDR3 DNA: TGTGCCAGTAGTCGACTAGCGGGGTACAATGAGCAGTTCTTC. This encodes CASSRLAGYNEQFF.

The V and J genes are TRBV14 and TRBJ2-1; D tentatively reads TRBD1 or TRBD2 (5 bases each). Trimming removed 5 bases from V and 4 bases from J, with 15 bases in between. CDR3 length: 15 amino acids. Germline CDR1 SGHDN, CDR2 FVKESK. CDR3 protein: CASSFSVGVYNEQFF. The CDR3 nucleotides are TGTGCCAGCAGCTTTTCGGTGGGGGTTTACAATGAGCAGTTCTTC.

V is TRBV28 and J is TRBJ1-1, with TRBD1 matching over 8 bases. Losses at the gene ends were 5 bases for V and 0 bases for J; bases not matched to a gene: 11. In germline, CDR1 is MDHEN, CDR2 SYDVKM. The CDR3 contains 17 residues. As DNA, the CDR3 is TGTGCCAGCAGTCCCAGGGGGCGCAGGGGGATGAACACTGAAGCTTTCTTT. It translates to CASSPRGRRGMNTEAFF.

The J gene is TRBJ1-1, the V gene TRBV15; TRBD1 matches 11 bases. This CDR3 region has 16 residues. V shed 2 bases and J 0 bases; nucleotides not matched to a gene: 2. Germline V lookup: CDR1 LNHNV, CDR2 YYDKDF (reference sequence). For the CDR3, the DNA is TGTGCCACCAGCAGACGGGACAGGGGGTTGAACACTGAAGCTTTCTTT. This codes for CATSRRDRGLNTEAFF.

This sequence joins TRBV6-1 and TRBJ2-2; D is possibly TRBD2 (6 bases). This CDR3 has 12 amino acids. Germline values: CDR1 MNHNS, CDR2 SASEGT. Trimming took off 7 bases at V and 6 bases at J, with 9 bases between the two ends. The CDR3 bases are TGTGCCAGCACATGGGGGGCCGGGGAGCTGTTTTTT. Protein sequence: CASTWGAGELFF.

V is TRBV5-4 and J is TRBJ2-2; 7 bases match TRBD1. This CDR3 region has 13 residues. V was pared by 6 bases and J by 6 bases, with 5 bases of the junction left unmatched. The germline V gene has CDR1 SGHNT and CDR2 YYREEE (reference sequence). The CDR3 DNA follows: TGTGCCAGCACACGTACAGGGGCCGGGGAGCTGTTTTTT. Protein sequence: CASTRTGAGELFF.

The chain carries TRBV7-2 and TRBJ1-5; tentative D call: TRBD1 (5 bases). The CDR3 totals 15 residues. Germline V gives CDR1 SGHTA, CDR2 FQGNSA. The V gene lost 2 bases and the J gene lost 4 bases, with 12 bases spanning the gap. CDR3 loop: CASSLITGGNQPQHF. In DNA, the CDR3 is TGTGCCAGCAGCTTAATTACTGGGGGGAATCAGCCCCAGCATTTT.

CDR3 nucleotides: TGCGCCAGCAGCCGCGGGACTAGCGAAGGGGAAGAGCAGTTCTTC. The encoded protein is CASSRGTSEGEEQFF. The chain links TRBV5-1 to TRBJ2-1; 10 bases line up with TRBD2. CDR1 SGHRS and CDR2 YFSETQ come from the germline V gene. With 4 bases clipped from V and 10 bases from J, the junction kept 11 bases outside the gene matches. The CDR3 runs to 15 residues.

The V and J genes are TRBV2 and TRBJ2-3; 9 positions agree with TRBD2. Germline loops: CDR1 SNHLY, CDR2 FYNNEI. Trimming at V came to 5 bases and at J to 5 bases, leaving 5 bases not matched to a gene. The CDR3 is 14 residues long. Here the CDR3 DNA reads TGTGCCAGCAGTATGTCTAGCGGGAAAGATACGCAGTATTTT. Amino acids: CASSMSSGKDTQYF.

The V and J genes are TRBV9 and TRBJ2-5, with D unclear. The germline CDR1 and CDR2 sequences are SGDLS and YYNGEE. The CDR3 is made up of 13 amino acids. V shed 1 base and J shed 2 bases, with 6 bases lying between them. CDR3 sequence (DNA): TGTGCCAGCAGCGTATCAAGTCAAGAGACCCAGTACTTC. This sequence encodes CASSVSSQETQYF.

This sequence joins TRBV28 and TRBJ1-2, with 7 positions matching TRBD1. Trimming took 6 bases from V and 4 from J; bases not matched to a gene: 8. This CDR3 spans 14 amino acids. The germline gives CDR1 MDHEN, CDR2 SYDVKM. The CDR3 protein is CASSAPDRTYGYTF. The CDR3, as DNA: TGTGCCAGCAGCGCCCCGGACAGGACCTATGGCTACACCTTC.

This rearrangement joins TRBV7-8 to TRBJ2-7; TRBD2 agrees at 8 bases. V shed 4 bases and J 3 bases; nucleotides not matched to a gene: 5. Germline V gene sequence: CDR1 SGHVS, CDR2 FQNEAQ. The length of the CDR3 is 14 residues. The CDR3 DNA is TGTGCCAGCAGCTCGGGAGGGACCTACTACGAGCAGTACTTC. Residues: CASSSGGTYYEQYF.

J is TRBJ2-2 and V is TRBV4-1, with 11 nucleotides matching TRBD2. The CDR3 is 17 residues long. CDR1 is MGHRA, CDR2 YSYEKL, per germline. V trimming: 6 bases; J trimming: 6 bases; junction bases outside the gene matches: 12. The CDR3 is CASRRGLAGLSSGELFF. CDR3 coding DNA: TGCGCCAGCAGGCGCGGACTAGCGGGCCTGTCGTCCGGGGAGCTGTTTTTT.

The chain links TRBV19 to TRBJ2-7, with 12 bases matching TRBD1. Germline CDR1 LNHDA, CDR2 SQIVND (reference sequence). The CDR3 runs to 14 residues. The V segment lost 7 bases and the J segment 9 bases; nucleotides outside the gene matches: 10. CDR3 bases: TGTGCCAGTAATTCGGGACAGGGGGCGCCCGGGCAGTACTTC. It specifies CASNSGQGAPGQYF.

The chain is built from TRBV6-5 and TRBJ1-3, with D possibly TRBD1 on 5 matching bases. Germline CDR1 reads MNHEY; CDR2 reads SVGAGI. The V end lost 7 bases, the J end lost 2 bases, and 12 bases lay between the germline ends. This CDR3 spans 14 amino acids. The CDR3 DNA reads TGTGCCAGCACGAGGGGCGCAACTGGAAACACCATATATTTT. Its translation is CASTRGATGNTIYF.

The chain carries TRBV9 and TRBJ1-1; D call uncertain. CDR1 is SGDLS and CDR2 is YYNGEE in the germline V gene. The CDR3 runs to 13 residues. Trimming shortened V by 4 bases and J by 2 bases, and 9 bases separated the two germline ends. CDR3 DNA sequence: TGTGCCAGCAGCTTTAGTCAAAACACTGAAGCTTTCTTT. Residues: CASSFSQNTEAFF.

The chain couples TRBV7-3 to TRBJ2-2; 8 bases map to TRBD2. The junction had 12 bases not matched to a gene; V was cut back by 5 bases and J by 4 bases. Germline CDR1 reads SGHTA; CDR2 reads FQGTGA. CDR3 size: 17 residues. The CDR3 loop reads CASSPTSAGAGTGELFF. The CDR3 nucleotides read TGTGCCAGCAGCCCGACGTCAGCGGGAGCGGGCACCGGGGAGCTGTTTTTT.

This clone was counted between two and nine times. V gene TRBV5-1 combines with J gene TRBJ1-1, with TRBD1 matching over 8 bases. Germline values: CDR1 SGHRS, CDR2 YFSETQ. The trim removed 2 bases at V and 1 base at J, leaving 7 bases unmatched. The CDR3 contains 16 residues. The CDR3 loop is CASSLPGTGGNTEAFF. In nucleotides, the CDR3 is TGCGCCAGCAGCTTACCCGGGACAGGAGGGAACACTGAAGCTTTCTTT.

The rearrangement uses TRBV10-3 and TRBJ2-1; the match to TRBD2 covers 10 bases. J was trimmed by 7 bases and V by 3 bases; bases with no gene match: 15. This CDR3 contains 18 residues. CDR1 is ENHRY and CDR2 is SYGVKD in the germline V gene. In nucleotides, the CDR3 is TGTGCCATCAGTGACCCCGAGCGGGGGGGGAGGGCCAAGAATGAGCAGTTCTTC. It encodes CAISDPERGGRAKNEQFF.

The chain recombines TRBV7-9 with TRBJ1-4, with D possibly TRBD1 on 5 matching bases. Germline CDR1 reads SEHNR; CDR2 reads FQNEAQ (reference sequence). This CDR3 contains 17 residues. Trimming took 6 bases from V and 4 from J, leaving 21 bases between them. CDR3 nucleotide sequence: TGTGCCAGCAGTCGCCGGGACGGAGTCCAGTTTAATGAAAAACTGTTTTTT. Translating gives CASSRRDGVQFNEKLFF.

V usage is TRBV27 and J usage is TRBJ2-1; D possibly corresponds to TRBD1 (5 bases). V lost 5 bases, J lost 0 bases, and 11 bases lay in between. In germline, CDR1 is MNHEY, CDR2 SMNVEV (reference sequence). The CDR3 runs 15 residues. Written as DNA, the CDR3 is TGTGCCAGCAGTAGGGGCGGCAACTCCTACAATGAGCAGTTCTTC. Its translation: CASSRGGNSYNEQFF.